The present entry profiles one T cell receptor beta chain with its context. Its antigen remains undetermined. Base-call qualities are not available, and no considerably larger clone is one nucleotide away. This specimen comes from a study of blood T cell repertoires in COVID-19 (dated by TCRdb to the early 2020s). Broadly, across the study: The collaborator samples originated in the United States, Italy and Spain and spanned the acute and convalescent phases of COVID-19. Where HLA class I and class II types were available, the types were taken from metadata supplied by the sample provider, not from assay-based typing. Samples were obtained from the ongoing ImmuneRACE study (first 160 participants) and from some 1,200 subjects provided by 6 global collaborators. A freely available public database, intended as a resource for researchers studying the immune response to SARS-CoV-2, is where the repertoires were released. Subjects who had been exposed to COVID-19, were actively infected with it, or had recovered from it provided the deeply sampled blood TCRbeta repertoires that made up the dataset. A de-identified subject ID, COVID-19 status, age in years and sex were almost always included in the sample metadata. The prospective study material was composed of cDNA or gDNA derived from T cells, B-cell-depleted T cells, or PBMCs. Results the study describes overall, beyond this receptor: The quantity of clinical and demographic metadata differed by source and by participant and was supplied without curation.

Whole blood was collected in K2EDTA tubes by collaborating institutions according to the institutions' own protocols. Collaborator samples were shipped for TCRbeta analysis as frozen whole blood, isolated PBMCs, or DNA extracted from either sample type. The immunoSEQ Assay, a bias-controlled multiplex PCR, was used to amplify TCRbeta CDR3 regions from genomic DNA. The paper's processing steps were these. Nucleated cell counts per sample were estimated from amplification of reference gene primers within the assay. Sequence reads were collapsed and filtered to measure the absolute abundance of every unique TCRbeta CDR3 rearrangement. For each sample, productive Simpson clonality was calculated by taking the square root of Simpson's diversity index across productive rearrangements. TCRdb carries this immuneACCESS record with in-frame sequences only. Its versions omit some clonotypes, under half of them owing to an unresolved V gene in the studies checked, with the rest unexplained. V, J and clone size reflect that table, while D and trimming were determined from the DNA. This sample comprises approximately 150,000 clones, about 87% of them detected only once. The top ten clones comprise 8.6% of the sample.

CDR1 and CDR2 (MNHNY, SVGAGI) derive from the germline V gene (reference sequence). Relative to germline, V is 0 bases shorter and J is 0 bases shorter, with 11 bases between their ends. Its CDR3 holds 16 amino acids, cysteine through phenylalanine. The kept DNA is CDR3 alone, 48 bases in frame from the first base. The source is a woman between 45 and 60 years old with active or convalescent COVID-19. The sample taken for sequencing was peripheral blood. The rearrangement joined TRBV6-6 to TRBJ1-1; the D segment could be TRBD1, given 5 matching bases. The nucleotide sequence reads TGTGCCAGCAGTTACTCGAGTCCAGGGCTGAACACTGAAGCTTTCTTT. This yields the protein CASSYSSPGLNTEAFF.